The 2 T cell receptor beta chains below were found in one sample sequenced in a study of shared clonotypes between healthy human individuals. Profiling relied on immunoSEQ multiplex PCR, and the TCRdb table lists in-frame clones only, not all of them. Altogether roughly 680,000 clones are present, over 55% being singletons, with the ten largest covering less than 2%. Material for sequencing was memory CD4+ T cells sorted from blood. As for subset: CD45RA-negative fraction. The receptors shown here come from a woman aged 30 to 39 in good health.

This rearrangement joins TRBV30 to TRBJ1-5; weak D call: TRBD1 (5 bases). Germline CDR1 reads GTSNPN; CDR2 reads SVGIG (reference sequence). The length of the CDR3 is 13 residues. V was cut by 2 bases and J by 6 bases, with 11 bases left in between. The CDR3, as DNA: TGTGCCTGGAGTCTGGGGGGGGGTCAGCCCCAGCATTTT. Translation gives CAWSLGGGQPQHF. Full variable domain (missing parts from reference TRBV30 and TRBJ1-5): SQTIHQWPATLVQPVGSPLSLECTVEGTSNPNLYWYRQAAGRGLQLLFYSVGIGQISSEVPQNLSASRPQDRQFILSSKKLLLSDSGFYLCAWSLGGGQPQHFGDGTRLSIL.

V gene TRBV5-4 combines with J gene TRBJ2-1; perhaps TRBD2 as D (5 bases). Trimming took 0 bases from V and 8 from J, leaving 6 bases between them. The CDR3 loop spans 12 amino acids. The germline V gene encodes CDR1 SGHNT and CDR2 YYREEE (reference sequence). CDR3 residues: CASSLVGDEQFF. The DNA for the CDR3 is TGTGCCAGCAGCTTGGTCGGGGATGAGCAGTTCTTC.